The sequence of this T cell receptor beta chain was determined in a study of CD8 T cells in Susac syndrome. The germline V gene encodes CDR1 SQVTM and CDR2 ANQGSEA. The CDR3 covers 14 residues. The ends were cut back, 2 bases at V and 1 base at J, with 11 bases in the middle. An amount of RNA that ranged from 0.5 to 1 ug was reverse transcribed with random hexamers. TCRdb independently ran MiXCR on the immunoSEQ multiplex PCR reads; one entry per CDR3 protein. The sample yields under 200,000 distinct CDR3 sequences, around 96% seen once. Healthy donors served as age- and sex-matched controls. While CD8+ and CD4+ T cells were isolated negatively, TEMRA cells were enriched by FACS.

This sequence was found in a human donor in good health. Sequencing was performed on CD4+ T cells from PBMCs. V gene TRBV29-1 combines with J gene TRBJ2-5; D may be TRBD1 (5 bases). The CDR3 here is CSVEQGRAQETQYF. CDR3 nucleotides: TGCAGCGTTGAACAGGGTCGGGCCCAAGAGACCCAGTACTTC.